The sequence of this T cell receptor (beta chain) was determined in a study of blood T cell repertoires in COVID-19. Study-wide context: Some COVID-19 samples were acute and others convalescent; all came from the United States, Italy and Spain. PBMCs, B-cell-depleted T cells, or T cells provided the cDNA or gDNA that made up the material.

As originally analysed: Amplifying reference gene primers gave estimates of nucleated cell counts. TCRdb's table, derived via immunoSEQ multiplex PCR, lists solely in-frame clones and lacks some. V and J calls and clone size are copied from that table; D and trimming were computed from the DNA. The sample lists roughly 69,000 clones, less than 90% occurring once. Germline-derived CDR1 and CDR2 are SGHRS and YFSETQ. Losses at the gene ends were 4 bases for V and 7 bases for J; bases not matched to a gene: 10. The CDR3 contains 15 residues. The source is a man between 50 and 59 years old with active COVID-19. This sequence joins TRBV5-1 and TRBJ1-5, with 8 bases identical to TRBD1. Sequenced input: peripheral blood. CDR3 protein: CASSPGLTGDQPQHF. The CDR3 DNA follows: TGCGCCAGCAGCCCGGGCCTGACAGGGGACCAGCCCCAGCATTTT.